This T cell receptor (beta chain) was identified during a study of shared clonotypes between healthy human individuals. This clone was picked up many times. Its specificity is not known. It was across several immunoSEQ plates that each subset's genomic DNA was evenly split. Sequencing was performed with immunoSEQ multiplex PCR; in TCRdb, only in-frame clones are kept and a portion is missing. This sample yields around 500,000 clones, of which about 78% are seen a single time; about 11% belongs to the top ten. General study results and limits: Blood was the only sampled material, and tissue repertoires likely differ. The study drew on few donors, limiting represented genetic and exposure-history diversity.

The CDR3 sequence is 13 residues long. Between the trimmed V and J ends, which lost 5 bases and 9 bases, there was a span of 14 bases. The germline gives CDR1 SGHVS, CDR2 FNYEAQ. Samples left unsorted employed approximately 83 million PBMCs for genomic DNA. The V call is TRBV7-6, the J call TRBJ2-1; D call uncertain. This clonotype originated in a woman aged 40 to 50 in good health. Some clones in this sample may be carry-over from other donors' samples. Sequenced: PBMCs. The DNA for the CDR3 is TGTGCCAGCAGCCAGACCTCAAGCCGTGAGCAGTTCTTC. Translating gives CASSQTSSREQFF.